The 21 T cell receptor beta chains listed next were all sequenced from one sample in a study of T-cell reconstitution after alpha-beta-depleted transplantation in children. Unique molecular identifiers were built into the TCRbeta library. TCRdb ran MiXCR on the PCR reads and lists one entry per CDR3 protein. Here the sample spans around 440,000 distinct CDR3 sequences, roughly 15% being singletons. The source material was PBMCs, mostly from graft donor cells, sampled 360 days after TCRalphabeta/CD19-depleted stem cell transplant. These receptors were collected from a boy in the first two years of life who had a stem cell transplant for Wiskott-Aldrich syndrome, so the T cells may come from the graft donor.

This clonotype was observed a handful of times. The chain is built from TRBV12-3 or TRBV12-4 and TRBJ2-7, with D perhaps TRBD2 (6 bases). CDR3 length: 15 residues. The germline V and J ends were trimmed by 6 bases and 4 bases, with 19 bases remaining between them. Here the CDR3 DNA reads TGTGCCAGCAGCCTAGGAGGGTCGTCCAAATACGAGCAGTACTTC. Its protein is CASSLGGSSKYEQYF.

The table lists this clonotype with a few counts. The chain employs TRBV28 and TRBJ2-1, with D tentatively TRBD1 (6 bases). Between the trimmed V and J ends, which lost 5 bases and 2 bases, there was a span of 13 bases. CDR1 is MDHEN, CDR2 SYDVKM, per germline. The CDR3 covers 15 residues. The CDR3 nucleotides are TGTGCCAGCAGTCTGACAGGTCTACCCTACAATGAGCAGTTCTTC. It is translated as CASSLTGLPYNEQFF. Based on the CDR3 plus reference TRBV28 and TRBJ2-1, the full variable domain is DVKVTQSSRYLVKRTGEKVFLECVQDMDHENMFWYRQDPGLGLRLIYFSYDVKMKEKGDIPEGYSVSREKKERFSLILESASTNQTSMYLCASSLTGLPYNEQFFGPGTRLTVL.

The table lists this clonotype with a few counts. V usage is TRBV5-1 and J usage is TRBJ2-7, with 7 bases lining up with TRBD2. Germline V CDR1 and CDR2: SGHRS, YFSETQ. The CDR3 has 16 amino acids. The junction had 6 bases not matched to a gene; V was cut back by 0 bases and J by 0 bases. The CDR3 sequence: CASSLVGGLPSYEQYF. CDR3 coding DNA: TGCGCCAGCAGCTTGGTGGGAGGGCTTCCCTCCTACGAGCAGTACTTC.

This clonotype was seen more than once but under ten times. CDR3 in DNA: TGTGCCAGGTTTTCCCTGCCACCGGGGCCTGGGAAAGAGACCCAGTACTTC. Translation: CARFSLPPGPGKETQYF. The chain recombines TRBV19 with TRBJ2-5, with D possibly being TRBD1 or TRBD2 (5 bases each). This CDR3 region has 17 residues. Germline values: CDR1 LNHDA, CDR2 SQIVND (reference sequence). The V gene lost 9 bases and the J gene lost 3 bases, with 26 bases spanning the gap.

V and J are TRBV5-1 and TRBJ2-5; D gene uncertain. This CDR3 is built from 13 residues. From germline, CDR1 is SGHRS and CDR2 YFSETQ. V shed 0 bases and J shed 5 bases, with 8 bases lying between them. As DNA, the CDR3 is TGCGCCAGCAGCTTGGAACCGCGGGAGACCCAGTACTTC. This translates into CASSLEPRETQYF.

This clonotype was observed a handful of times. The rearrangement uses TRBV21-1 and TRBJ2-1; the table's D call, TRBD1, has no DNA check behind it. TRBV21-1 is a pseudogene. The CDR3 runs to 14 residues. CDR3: CASSKRDRDNEQFF. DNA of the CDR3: TGTGCCAGCAGCAAAAGGGACAGGGACAATGAGCAGTTCTTC.

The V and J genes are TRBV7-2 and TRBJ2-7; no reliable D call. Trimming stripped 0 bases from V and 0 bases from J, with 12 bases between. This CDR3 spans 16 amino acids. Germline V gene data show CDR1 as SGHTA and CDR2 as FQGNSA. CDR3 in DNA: TGTGCCAGCAGCTTAGCACGACTCAAAGGCTCCTACGAGCAGTACTTC. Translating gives CASSLARLKGSYEQYF.

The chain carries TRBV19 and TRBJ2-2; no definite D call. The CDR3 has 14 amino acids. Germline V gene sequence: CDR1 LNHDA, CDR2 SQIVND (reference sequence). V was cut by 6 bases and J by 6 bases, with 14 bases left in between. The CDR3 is CASSKAIGAGELFF. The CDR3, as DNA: TGTGCCAGTAGCAAGGCCATTGGGGCCGGGGAGCTGTTTTTT.

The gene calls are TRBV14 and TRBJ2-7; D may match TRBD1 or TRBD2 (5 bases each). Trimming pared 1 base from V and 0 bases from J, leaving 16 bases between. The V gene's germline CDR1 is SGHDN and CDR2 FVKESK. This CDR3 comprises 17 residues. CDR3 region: CASSQGHRDLNSYEQYF. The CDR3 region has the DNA TGTGCCAGCAGCCAAGGACACCGGGACCTCAACTCCTACGAGCAGTACTTC. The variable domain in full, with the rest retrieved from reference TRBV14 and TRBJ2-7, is EAGVTQFPSHSVIEKGQTVTLRCDPISGHDNLYWYRRVMGKEIKFLLHFVKESKQDESGMPNNRFLAERTGGTYSTLKVQPAELEDSGVYFCASSQGHRDLNSYEQYFGPGTRLTVT.

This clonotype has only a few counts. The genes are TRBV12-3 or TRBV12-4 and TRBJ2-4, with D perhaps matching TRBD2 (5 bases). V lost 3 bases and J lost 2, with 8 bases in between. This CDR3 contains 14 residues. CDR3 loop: CASSLTTTKNIQYF. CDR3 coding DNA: TGTGCCAGCAGTTTGACTACGACCAAAAACATTCAGTACTTC.

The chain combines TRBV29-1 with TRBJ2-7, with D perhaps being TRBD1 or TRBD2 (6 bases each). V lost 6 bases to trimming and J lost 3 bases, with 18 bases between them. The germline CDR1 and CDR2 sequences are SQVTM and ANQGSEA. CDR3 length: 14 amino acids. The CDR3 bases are TGCAGCGTCTTCCGGGACAACGGGGGCTACGAGCAGTACTTC. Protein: CSVFRDNGGYEQYF.

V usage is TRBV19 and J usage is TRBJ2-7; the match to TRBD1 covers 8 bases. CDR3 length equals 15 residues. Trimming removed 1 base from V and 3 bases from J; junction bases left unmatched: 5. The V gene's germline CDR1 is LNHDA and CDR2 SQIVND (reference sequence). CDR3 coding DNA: TGTGCCAGTAGTATAGCGACAGGGGACAGCTACGAGCAGTACTTC. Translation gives CASSIATGDSYEQYF. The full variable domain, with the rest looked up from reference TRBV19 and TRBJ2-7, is DGGITQSPKYLFRKEGQNVTLSCEQNLNHDAMYWYRQDPGQGLRLIYYSQIVNDFQKGDIAEGYSVSREKKESFPLTVTSAQKNPTAFYLCASSIATGDSYEQYFGPGTRLTVT.

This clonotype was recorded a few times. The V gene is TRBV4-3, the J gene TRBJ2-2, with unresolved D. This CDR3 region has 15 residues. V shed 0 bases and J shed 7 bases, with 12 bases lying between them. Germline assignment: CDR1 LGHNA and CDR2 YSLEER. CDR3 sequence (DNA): TGCGCCAGCAGCCAAGATGAGATCTCTCGCGGGGAGCTGTTTTTT. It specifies CASSQDEISRGELFF.

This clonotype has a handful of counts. In DNA, the CDR3 is TGTGCCAGCAGTGCCCGGACAGGGCAAGGACCCCTCCACTTT. It yields the protein CASSARTGQGPLHF. The chain employs TRBV2 and TRBJ1-6, with TRBD1 matching over 8 bases. The CDR3 has 14 amino acids. Germline V gene data show CDR1 as SNHLY and CDR2 as FYNNEI. V dropped 4 bases and J dropped 12; count of bases not matched to a gene: 8.

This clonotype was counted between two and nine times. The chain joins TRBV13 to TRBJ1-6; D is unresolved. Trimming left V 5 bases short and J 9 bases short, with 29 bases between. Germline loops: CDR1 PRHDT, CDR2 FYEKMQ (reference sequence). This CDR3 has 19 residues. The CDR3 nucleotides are TGTGCCAGCAGCAAACAGTCCCGGCTGGCGGATGGGAAAAGTTCACCCCTCCACTTT. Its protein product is CASSKQSRLADGKSSPLHF.

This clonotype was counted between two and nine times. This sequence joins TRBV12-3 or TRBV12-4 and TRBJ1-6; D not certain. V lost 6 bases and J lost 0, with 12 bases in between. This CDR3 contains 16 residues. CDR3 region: CASSPRAHSYNSPLHF. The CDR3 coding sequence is TGTGCCAGCAGCCCCCGGGCCCACTCCTATAATTCACCCCTCCACTTT.

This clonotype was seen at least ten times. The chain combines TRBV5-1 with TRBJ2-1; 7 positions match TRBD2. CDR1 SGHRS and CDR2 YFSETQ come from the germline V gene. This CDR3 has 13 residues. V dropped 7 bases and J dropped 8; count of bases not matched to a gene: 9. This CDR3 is CASFPTSPYEQFF. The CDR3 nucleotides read TGCGCCAGCTTCCCGACTAGCCCGTATGAGCAGTTCTTC.

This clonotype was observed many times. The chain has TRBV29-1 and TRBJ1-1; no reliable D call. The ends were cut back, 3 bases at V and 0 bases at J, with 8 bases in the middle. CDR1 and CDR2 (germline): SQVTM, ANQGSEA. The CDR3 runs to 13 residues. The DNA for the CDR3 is TGCAGCGTTGAGGGGAGGATGAACACTGAAGCTTTCTTT. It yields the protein CSVEGRMNTEAFF.

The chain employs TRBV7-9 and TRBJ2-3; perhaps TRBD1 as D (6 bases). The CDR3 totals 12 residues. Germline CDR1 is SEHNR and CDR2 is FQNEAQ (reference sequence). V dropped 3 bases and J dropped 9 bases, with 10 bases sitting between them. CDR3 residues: CASSFDRYTQYF. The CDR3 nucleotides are TGTGCCAGCAGCTTCGACAGGTACACGCAGTATTTT.

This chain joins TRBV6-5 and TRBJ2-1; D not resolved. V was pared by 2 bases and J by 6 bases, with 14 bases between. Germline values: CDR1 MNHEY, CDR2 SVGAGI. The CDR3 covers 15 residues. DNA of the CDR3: TGTGCCAGCAGTTACCTAGGCCGAACGGGCAATGAGCAGTTCTTC. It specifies CASSYLGRTGNEQFF.

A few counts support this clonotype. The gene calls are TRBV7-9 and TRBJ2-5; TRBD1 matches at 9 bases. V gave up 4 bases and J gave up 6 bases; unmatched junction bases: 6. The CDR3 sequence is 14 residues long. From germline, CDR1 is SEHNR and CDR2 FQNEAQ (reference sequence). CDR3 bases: TGTGCCAGCAGCTCAGGGACAGGGTTTAAGACCCAGTACTTC. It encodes CASSSGTGFKTQYF. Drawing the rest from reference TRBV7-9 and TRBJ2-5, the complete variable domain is DTGVSQNPRHKITKRGQNVTFRCDPISEHNRLYWYRQTLGQGPEFLTYFQNEAQLEKSRLLSDRFSAERPKGSFSTLEIQRTEQGDSAMYLCASSSGTGFKTQYFGPGTRLLVL.